This T cell receptor beta chain was sequenced in a study of T cell responses to AZD1222 COVID-19 vaccine. Looked up from germline, CDR1 is MNHEY and CDR2 is SVGAGI. The CDR3 loop spans 15 amino acids. V shed 6 bases, J shed 8 bases, and the junction held 13 bases outside the gene matches. As concerns this clone: The antigen is undetermined.

General study results and limits: Repertoire sampling occurred only after the peak T cell response. Spike was spanned by vaccine-associated CD4 TCRs, which were dominant at 160-218 and 743-854. Baseline seropositivity characterized only a handful of AZD1222 recipients.

Generated by immunoSEQ multiplex PCR, the TCRdb table keeps only in-frame clones and is missing some. The sample contains 150,000 to 200,000 clones, approximately 92% of which appear only once. Sequenced here: peripheral blood, sampled 28 days after the second dose of the MenACWY control vaccine. The clonotype originates from an adult who received the MenACWY meningococcal vaccine as a control. This chain connects TRBV6-5 to TRBJ2-1; 7 nucleotides align to TRBD2. The CDR3 DNA follows: TGTGCCAGCAGCCGAGAAGGCCGGACTAGGGATGAGCAGTTCTTC. Protein: CASSREGRTRDEQFF.